This passage covers 17 T cell receptor beta chains from one sample sequenced in a study of shared clonotypes between healthy human individuals. Assay used: immunoSEQ multiplex PCR; TCRdb lists only in-frame clones, some missing. This table holds approximately 460,000 clones, around 77% found once. The sample comprised PBMCs. These receptors all stem from a middle-aged woman in good health. Some clones in this sample may be carry-over from other donors' samples.

J is TRBJ2-5 and V is TRBV5-4, with D possibly TRBD1 on 5 matching bases. The CDR3 totals 13 residues. Germline V gene data show CDR1 as SGHNT and CDR2 as YYREEE (reference sequence). With 4 bases removed from V and 4 bases from J, the gap between germline ends came to 11 bases. As DNA, the CDR3 is TGTGCCAGCAGCCCCAGGGATTCAGAGACCCAGTACTTC. Its translation: CASSPRDSETQYF.

The table lists this clone with a count of one. A read error is the likely source, as a far larger clone sits one nucleotide away. The chain is built from TRBV11-2 and TRBJ2-5, with a weak D call TRBD1 (5 bases). The CDR3 contains 12 residues. In germline, CDR1 is SGHAT, CDR2 FQNNGV. V lost 6 bases and J 7 bases, leaving 12 bases between the germline ends. In DNA form, the CDR3 reads TGTGCCAGCAGGCAGGGAATGGGGACCCAGTACTTC. Translating gives CASRQGMGTQYF. Based on the CDR3 plus reference TRBV11-2 and TRBJ2-5, the full variable domain is EAGVAQSPRYKIIEKRQSVAFWCNPISGHATLYWYQQILGQGPKLLIQFQNNGVVDDSQLPKDRFSAERLKGVDSTLKIQPAKLEDSAVYLCASRQGMGTQYFGPGTRLLVL.

A word on this clone: This likely came from a read error, as a far larger clone is one base away. The V gene is TRBV15, the J gene TRBJ1-2, with D perhaps TRBD1 (5 bases). This CDR3 comprises 16 residues. With 0 bases removed from V and 0 bases from J, the gap between germline ends came to 11 bases. CDR1 and CDR2 (germline): LNHNV, YYDKDF (reference sequence). Written as DNA, the CDR3 is TGTGCCACCAGCAGAGAAGGGGTGGCAACTAACTATGGCTACACCTTC. Translation: CATSREGVATNYGYTF.

CDR3 protein: CASSLGLGDTGELFF. DNA for the CDR3: TGTGCCAGCAGCTTAGGACTAGGAGACACCGGGGAGCTGTTTTTT. The chain couples TRBV11-3 to TRBJ2-2, with D maybe TRBD2 (6 bases). The V gene lost 1 base and the J gene lost 3 bases, with 9 bases spanning the gap. The germline gives CDR1 SGHNT, CDR2 YENEEA. There are 15 residues in the CDR3. Variable domain in full (rest from reference TRBV11-3 and TRBJ2-2): EAGVVQSPRYKIIEKKQPVAFWCNPISGHNTLYWYLQNLGQGPELLIRYENEEAVDDSQLPKDRFSAERLKGVDSTLKIQPAELGDSAVYLCASSLGLGDTGELFFGEGSRLTVL.

This clone showed up many times. V and J are TRBV5-1 and TRBJ2-2; TRBD2 matches at 7 bases. Per the germline V gene, CDR1 is SGHRS and CDR2 is YFSETQ. With 4 bases clipped from V and 8 bases from J, the junction kept 8 bases outside the gene matches. The CDR3 runs 14 residues. CDR3 bases: TGCGCCAGCAGCCCCACAGCGGGATCGGGGGAGCTGTTTTTT. Translated, it gives CASSPTAGSGELFF.

This clone was observed a single time. It is likely a read error: a sequence one base away is far more abundant. The V and J genes are TRBV29-1 and TRBJ1-1, with D unresolved. Deletions cut 4 bases from V and 1 base from J, with 16 bases between. There are 15 residues in the CDR3. Per the germline V gene, CDR1 is SQVTM and CDR2 is ANQGSEA. The CDR3 DNA follows: TGCAGCGTTGGAGATCATGGGCTGGGGAACACTGAAGCTTTCTTT. Its protein product is CSVGDHGLGNTEAFF.

V and J are TRBV7-6 and TRBJ1-4; D remains ambiguous. Germline V CDR1 and CDR2: SGHVS, FNYEAQ. This CDR3 is 16 amino acids long. Trimming shortened V by 4 bases and J by 0 bases, and 12 bases separated the two germline ends. The CDR3 protein is CASSYTGPTTNEKLFF. CDR3 DNA: TGTGCCAGCAGCTACACCGGGCCAACAACTAATGAAAAACTGTTTTTT.

The chain has TRBV9 and TRBJ1-3; no clear D. Per germline, CDR1 SGDLS and CDR2 YYNGEE. Trimming took 4 bases from V and 0 from J, leaving 11 bases between them. The CDR3 is made up of 15 amino acids. CDR3 in DNA: TGTGCCAGCAGCACCGTAGGGAGCTCTGGAAACACCATATATTTT. Its protein product is CASSTVGSSGNTIYF. The complete variable domain, with remaining parts taken from reference TRBV9 and TRBJ1-3, reads DSGVTQTPKHLITATGQRVTLRCSPRSGDLSVYWYQQSLDQGLQFLIQYYNGEERAKGNILERFSAQQFPDLHSELNLSSLELGDSALYFCASSTVGSSGNTIYFGEGSWLTVV.

This clone was seen once. This chain connects TRBV28 to TRBJ2-2; D might be TRBD1 or TRBD2, each matching 6 bases. CDR3 length: 14 amino acids. Germline V gives CDR1 MDHEN, CDR2 SYDVKM. The ends were cut back, 6 bases at V and 3 bases at J, with 11 bases in the middle. The CDR3 nucleotides are TGTGCCAGCAGACAGGGCGGGGACACCGGGGAGCTGTTTTTT. Its protein product is CASRQGGDTGELFF.

This clone showed up just a few times. This chain uses TRBV15 with TRBJ2-7; 12 bases align to TRBD2. Unmatched junction bases numbered 6, after V lost 4 bases and J lost 5 bases. This CDR3 spans 15 amino acids. The germline CDR1 and CDR2 sequences are LNHNV and YYDKDF (reference sequence). CDR3 protein: CATSTTSGSPNEQYF. CDR3 DNA sequence: TGTGCCACCAGCACGACTAGCGGGAGTCCCAACGAGCAGTACTTC.

V and J are TRBV2 and TRBJ2-1; D tentatively fits TRBD1 or TRBD2 (5 bases each). The germline gives CDR1 SNHLY, CDR2 FYNNEI. The CDR3 covers 16 residues. V was trimmed by 5 bases and J by 5 bases, leaving 19 bases between them. The CDR3 reads CASSSGPGPLDNEQFF. The CDR3 DNA is TGTGCCAGCAGTTCCGGTCCGGGGCCCCTGGACAATGAGCAGTTCTTC.

To note about this clone: A far larger clone lies a single base away; this is likely a read error. The sample carries other DNA sequences with the same CDR3. V and J are TRBV25-1 and TRBJ1-4, with D hard to call. Trimming stripped 1 base from V and 8 bases from J, with 20 bases between. Germline CDR1 and CDR2: MGHDK and SYGVNS. This CDR3 comprises 17 residues. The CDR3 nucleotides read TGTGCCAGCAGTGAATTCGGCAAAGTAGCGAGAAGCGAAAAACTGTTTTTT. Amino acid sequence: CASSEFGKVARSEKLFF.

For the CDR3, the DNA is TGTGCCAGCAGCTTAGTAGAACCCTACGAGCAGTACTTC. This encodes CASSLVEPYEQYF. V and J are TRBV7-9 and TRBJ2-7; D unresolved. Per the germline V gene, CDR1 is SEHNR and CDR2 is FQNEAQ (reference sequence). The CDR3 consists of 13 residues. V shed 1 base and J shed 2 bases, with 6 bases lying between them.

The CDR3 is CASSLGTGSNYGYTF. The CDR3 nucleotides are TGTGCCAGCTCACTCGGGACAGGCTCAAACTATGGCTACACCTTC. The chain joins TRBV18 to TRBJ1-2; 8 bases are shared with TRBD1. Looked up from germline, CDR1 is KGHSH and CDR2 is LQKENI. V lost 4 bases to trimming and J lost 2 bases; unmatched junction nucleotides: 6. There are 15 residues in the CDR3.

The J gene is TRBJ2-5, the V gene TRBV5-4, with 8 bases matching TRBD1. J lost 4 bases, V lost 0 bases, and 11 bases had no gene match. The germline gives CDR1 SGHNT, CDR2 YYREEE (reference sequence). CDR3 size: 17 residues. The CDR3 coding sequence is TGTGCCAGCAGCTTGGCAGGCCGGCAGGGGGCAAGAGAGACCCAGTACTTC. It yields the protein CASSLAGRQGARETQYF.

The chain recombines TRBV7-9 with TRBJ2-7; TRBD2 matches at 8 bases. This CDR3 has 14 amino acids. The germline CDR1 and CDR2 sequences are SEHNR and FQNEAQ (reference sequence). V shed 1 base, J shed 9 bases, and the junction held 8 bases outside the gene matches. The CDR3 reads CASSLGSGSAWQYF. CDR3 DNA sequence: TGTGCCAGCAGCTTAGGGAGCGGGAGTGCGTGGCAGTACTTC.

The chain links TRBV27 to TRBJ2-5, with D perhaps matching TRBD2 (5 bases). The CDR3 is made up of 15 amino acids. V was cut by 5 bases and J by 1 base, with 14 bases left in between. The V gene's germline CDR1 is MNHEY and CDR2 SMNVEV (reference sequence). CDR3 bases: TGTGCCAGCAGTCCTTCGGGGAAGGGCCAAGAGACCCAGTACTTC. Translating it yields CASSPSGKGQETQYF.